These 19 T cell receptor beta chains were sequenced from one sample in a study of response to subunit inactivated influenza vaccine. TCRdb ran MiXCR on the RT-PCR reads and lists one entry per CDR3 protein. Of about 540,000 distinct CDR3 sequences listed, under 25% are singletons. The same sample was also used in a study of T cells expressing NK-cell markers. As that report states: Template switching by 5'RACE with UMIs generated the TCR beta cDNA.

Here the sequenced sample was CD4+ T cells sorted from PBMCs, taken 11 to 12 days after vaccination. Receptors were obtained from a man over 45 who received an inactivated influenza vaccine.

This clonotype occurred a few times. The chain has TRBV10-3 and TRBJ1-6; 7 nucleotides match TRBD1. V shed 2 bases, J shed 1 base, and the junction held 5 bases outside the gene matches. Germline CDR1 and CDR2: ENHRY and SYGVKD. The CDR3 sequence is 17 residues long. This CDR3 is CAISEGGGASYNSPLHF. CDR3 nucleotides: TGTGCCATCAGTGAGGGAGGGGGCGCTTCCTATAATTCACCCCTCCACTTT.

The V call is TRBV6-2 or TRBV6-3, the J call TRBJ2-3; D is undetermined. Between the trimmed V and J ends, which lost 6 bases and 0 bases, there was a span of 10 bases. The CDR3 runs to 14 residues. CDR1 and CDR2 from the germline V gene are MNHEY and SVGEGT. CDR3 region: CASRRDSSTDTQYF. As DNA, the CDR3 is TGTGCCAGCAGAAGAGATTCTAGCACAGATACGCAGTATTTT.

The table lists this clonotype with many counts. The CDR3 nucleotides read TGTGCCAGCAGCTTAGGCCTTCGGGGAAAGAGGGACACTGAAGCTTTCTTT. Its protein is CASSLGLRGKRDTEAFF. V gene TRBV11-2 combines with J gene TRBJ1-1; D remains unclear. CDR3 length: 17 residues. The V end lost 1 base, the J end lost 3 bases, and 18 bases lay between the germline ends. Germline CDR1 is SGHAT and CDR2 is FQNNGV.

The CDR3 sequence: CASSSQGRQPQHF. The DNA for the CDR3 is TGTGCCAGCAGCTCGCAAGGCCGTCAGCCCCAGCATTTT. The rearrangement uses TRBV12-3 or TRBV12-4 and TRBJ1-5; no clear D gene. CDR3 length: 13 amino acids. With 6 bases removed from V and 6 bases from J, the gap between germline ends came to 12 bases.

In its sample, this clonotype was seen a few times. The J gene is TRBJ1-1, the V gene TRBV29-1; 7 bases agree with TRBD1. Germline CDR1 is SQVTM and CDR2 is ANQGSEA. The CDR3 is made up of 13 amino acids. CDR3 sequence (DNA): TGCGGAGGGGGCCGGGGGGGGAACACTGAAGCTTTCTTT. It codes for CGGGRGGNTEAFF.

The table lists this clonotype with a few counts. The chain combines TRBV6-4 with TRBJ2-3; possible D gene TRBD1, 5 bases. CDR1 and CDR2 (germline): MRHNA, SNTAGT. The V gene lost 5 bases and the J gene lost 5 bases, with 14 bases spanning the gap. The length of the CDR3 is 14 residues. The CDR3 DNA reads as TGTGCCAGCAGTTTACGGCAGGGCGTAGATACGCAGTATTTT. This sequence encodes CASSLRQGVDTQYF.

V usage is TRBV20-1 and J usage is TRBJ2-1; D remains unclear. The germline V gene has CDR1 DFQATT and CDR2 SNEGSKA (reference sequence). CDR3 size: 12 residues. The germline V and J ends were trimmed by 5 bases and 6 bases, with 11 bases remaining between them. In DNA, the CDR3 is TGCAGTGCTCGCGGATTGGGCAATGAGCAGTTCTTC. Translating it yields CSARGLGNEQFF.

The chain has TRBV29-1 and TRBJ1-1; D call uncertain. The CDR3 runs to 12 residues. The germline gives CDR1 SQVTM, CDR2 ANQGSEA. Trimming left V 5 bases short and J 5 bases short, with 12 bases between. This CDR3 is CSVFPQGTEAFF. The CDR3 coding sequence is TGCAGCGTTTTCCCACAAGGTACTGAAGCTTTCTTT.

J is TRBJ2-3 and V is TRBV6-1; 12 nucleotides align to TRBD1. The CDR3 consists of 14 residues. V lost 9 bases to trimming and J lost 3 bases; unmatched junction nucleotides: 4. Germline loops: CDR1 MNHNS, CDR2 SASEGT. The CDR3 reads CASGTGGNTDTQYF. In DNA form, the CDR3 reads TGTGCCAGTGGGACAGGGGGCAATACAGATACGCAGTATTTT.

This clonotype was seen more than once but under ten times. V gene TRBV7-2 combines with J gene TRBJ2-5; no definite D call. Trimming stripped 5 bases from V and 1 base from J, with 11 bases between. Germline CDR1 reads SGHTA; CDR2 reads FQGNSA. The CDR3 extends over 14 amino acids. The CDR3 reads CASSPTLVQETQYF. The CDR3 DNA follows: TGTGCCAGCAGCCCTACGCTCGTCCAAGAGACCCAGTACTTC.

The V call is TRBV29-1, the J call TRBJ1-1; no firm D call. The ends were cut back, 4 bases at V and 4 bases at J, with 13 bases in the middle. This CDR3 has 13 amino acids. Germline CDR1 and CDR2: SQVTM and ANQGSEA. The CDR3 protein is CSVGRWEGTEAFF. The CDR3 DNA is TGCAGCGTTGGGCGTTGGGAGGGCACTGAAGCTTTCTTT. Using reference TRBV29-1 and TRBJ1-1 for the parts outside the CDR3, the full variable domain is SAVISQKPSRDICQRGTSLTIQCQVDSQVTMMFWYRQQPGQSLTLIATANQGSEATYESGFVIDKFPISRPNLTFSTLTVSNMSPEDSSIYLCSVGRWEGTEAFFGQGTRLTVV.

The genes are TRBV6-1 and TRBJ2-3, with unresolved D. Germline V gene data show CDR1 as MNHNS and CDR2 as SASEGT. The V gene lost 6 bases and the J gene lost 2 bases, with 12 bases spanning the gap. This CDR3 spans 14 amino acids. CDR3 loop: CASSLPALTDTQYF. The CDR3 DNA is TGTGCCAGCAGCCTCCCCGCCCTCACAGATACGCAGTATTTT.

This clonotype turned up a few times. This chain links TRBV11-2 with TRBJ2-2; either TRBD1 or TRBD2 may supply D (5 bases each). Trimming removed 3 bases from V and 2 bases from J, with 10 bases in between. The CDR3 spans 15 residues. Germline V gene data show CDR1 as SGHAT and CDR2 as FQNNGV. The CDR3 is CASSLWDPNTGELFF. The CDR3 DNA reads TGTGCCAGCAGCTTGTGGGACCCCAACACCGGGGAGCTGTTTTTT.

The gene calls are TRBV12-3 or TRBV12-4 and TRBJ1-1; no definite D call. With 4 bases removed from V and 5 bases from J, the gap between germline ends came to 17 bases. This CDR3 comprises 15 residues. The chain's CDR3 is CASSSITAGVTEAFF. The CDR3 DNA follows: TGTGCCAGCAGTTCCATCACCGCGGGAGTGACTGAAGCTTTCTTT.

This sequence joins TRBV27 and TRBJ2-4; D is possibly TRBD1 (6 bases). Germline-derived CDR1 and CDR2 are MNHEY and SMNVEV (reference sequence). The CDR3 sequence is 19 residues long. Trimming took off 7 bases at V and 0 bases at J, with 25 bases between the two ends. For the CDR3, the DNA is TGTGCCAGCAAAATTCCGACAGGCGTCCTTTCTCTAGCCAAAAACATTCAGTACTTC. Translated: CASKIPTGVLSLAKNIQYF.

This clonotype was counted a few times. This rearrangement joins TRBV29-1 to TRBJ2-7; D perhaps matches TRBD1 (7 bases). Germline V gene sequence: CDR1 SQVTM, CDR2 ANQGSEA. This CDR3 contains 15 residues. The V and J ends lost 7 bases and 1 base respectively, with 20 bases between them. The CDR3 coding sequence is TGCAGCGCCCTGCGGGGACAGATTGGATCCTACGAGCAGTACTTC. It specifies CSALRGQIGSYEQYF.

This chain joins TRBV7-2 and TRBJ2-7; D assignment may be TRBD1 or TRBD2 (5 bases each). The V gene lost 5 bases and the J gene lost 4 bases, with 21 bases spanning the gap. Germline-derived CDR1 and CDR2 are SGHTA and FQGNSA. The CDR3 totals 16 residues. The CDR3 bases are TGTGCCAGCAGCGACCCCGGGACGGGTCCGGCGTACGAGCAGTACTTC. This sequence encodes CASSDPGTGPAYEQYF.

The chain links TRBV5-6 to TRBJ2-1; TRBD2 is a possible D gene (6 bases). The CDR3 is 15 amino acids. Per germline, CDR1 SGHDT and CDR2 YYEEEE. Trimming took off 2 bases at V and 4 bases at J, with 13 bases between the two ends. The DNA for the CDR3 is TGTGCCAGCAGCTTTCTAGGAGGGAAATACAATGAGCAGTTCTTC. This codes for CASSFLGGKYNEQFF.

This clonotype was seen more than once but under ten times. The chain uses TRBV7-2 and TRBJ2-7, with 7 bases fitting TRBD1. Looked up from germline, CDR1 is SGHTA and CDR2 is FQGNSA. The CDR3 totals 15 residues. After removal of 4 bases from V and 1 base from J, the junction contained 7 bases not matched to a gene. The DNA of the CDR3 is TGTGCCAGCAGCTCCCGGACAGGAAGATCCTACGAGCAGTACTTC. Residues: CASSSRTGRSYEQYF.